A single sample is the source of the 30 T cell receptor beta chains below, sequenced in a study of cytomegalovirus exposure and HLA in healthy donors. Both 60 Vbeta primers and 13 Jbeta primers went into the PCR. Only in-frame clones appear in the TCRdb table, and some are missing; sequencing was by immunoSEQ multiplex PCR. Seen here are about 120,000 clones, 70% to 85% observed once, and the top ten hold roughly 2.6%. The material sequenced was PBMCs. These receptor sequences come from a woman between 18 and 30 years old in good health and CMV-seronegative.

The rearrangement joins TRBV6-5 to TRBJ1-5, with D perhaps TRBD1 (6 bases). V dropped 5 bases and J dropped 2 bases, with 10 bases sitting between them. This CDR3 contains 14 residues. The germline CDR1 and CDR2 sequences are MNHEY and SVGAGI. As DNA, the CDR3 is TGTGCCAGCAGTATAGCAGGGGGCAATCAGCCCCAGCATTTT. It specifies CASSIAGGNQPQHF.

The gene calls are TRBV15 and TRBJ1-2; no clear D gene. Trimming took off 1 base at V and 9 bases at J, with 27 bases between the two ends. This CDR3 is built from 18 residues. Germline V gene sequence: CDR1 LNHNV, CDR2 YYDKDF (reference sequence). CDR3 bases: TGTGCCACCAGCAGAGCGGGGAGGAGCAGGTTCCTCTCTCAAAGCTACACCTTC. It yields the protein CATSRAGRSRFLSQSYTF.

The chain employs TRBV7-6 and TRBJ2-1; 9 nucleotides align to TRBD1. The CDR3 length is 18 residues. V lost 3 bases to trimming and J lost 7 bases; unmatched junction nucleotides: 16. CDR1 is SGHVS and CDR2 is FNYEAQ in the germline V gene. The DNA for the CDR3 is TGTGCCAGCAGCTTTAGTATAGTACAGGGGGCCTTTTTGAATGAGCAGTTCTTC. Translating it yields CASSFSIVQGAFLNEQFF.

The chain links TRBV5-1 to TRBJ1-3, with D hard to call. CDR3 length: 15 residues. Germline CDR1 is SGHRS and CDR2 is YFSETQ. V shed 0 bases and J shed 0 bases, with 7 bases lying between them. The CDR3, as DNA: TGCGCCAGCAGCTTGGCCCAAGCCTCTGGAAACACCATATATTTT. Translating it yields CASSLAQASGNTIYF. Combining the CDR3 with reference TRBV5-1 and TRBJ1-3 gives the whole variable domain KAGVTQTPRYLIKTRGQQVTLSCSPISGHRSVSWYQQTPGQGLQFLFEYFSETQRNKGNFPGRFSGRQFSNSRSEMNVSTLELGDSALYLCASSLAQASGNTIYFGEGSWLTVV.

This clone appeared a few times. CDR3 nucleotide sequence: TGTGCCAGCAGTTTATCGATCGCAGGGGGGAGCTATGGCTACACCTTC. Protein product: CASSLSIAGGSYGYTF. This rearrangement joins TRBV27 to TRBJ1-2; 7 bases agree with TRBD1. Unmatched junction bases numbered 8, after V lost 0 bases and J lost 4 bases. The germline V gene encodes CDR1 MNHEY and CDR2 SMNVEV (reference sequence). CDR3 length: 16 amino acids.

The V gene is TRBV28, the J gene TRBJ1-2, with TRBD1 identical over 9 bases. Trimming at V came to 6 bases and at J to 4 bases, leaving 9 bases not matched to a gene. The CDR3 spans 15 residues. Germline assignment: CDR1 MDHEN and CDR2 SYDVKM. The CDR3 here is CASRVQGASGYGYTF. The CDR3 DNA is TGTGCCAGCAGAGTACAGGGGGCGAGTGGCTATGGCTACACCTTC.

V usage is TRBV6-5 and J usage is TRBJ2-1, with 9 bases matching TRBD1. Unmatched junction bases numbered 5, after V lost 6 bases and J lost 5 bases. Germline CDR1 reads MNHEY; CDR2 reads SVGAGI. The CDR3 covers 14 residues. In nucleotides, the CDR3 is TGTGCCAGCAGGAGGGACAGGGTCAACAATGAGCAGTTCTTC. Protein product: CASRRDRVNNEQFF.

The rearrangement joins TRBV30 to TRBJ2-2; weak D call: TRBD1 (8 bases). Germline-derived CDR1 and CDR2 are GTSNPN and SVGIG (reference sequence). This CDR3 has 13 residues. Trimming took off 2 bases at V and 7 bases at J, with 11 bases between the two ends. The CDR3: CAWSYRGGGELFF. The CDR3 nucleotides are TGTGCCTGGAGTTACAGGGGGGGCGGGGAGCTGTTTTTT.

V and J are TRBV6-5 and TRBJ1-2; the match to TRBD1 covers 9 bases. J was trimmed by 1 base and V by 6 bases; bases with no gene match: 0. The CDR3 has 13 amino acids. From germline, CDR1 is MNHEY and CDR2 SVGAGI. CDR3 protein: CASRGQGNYGYTF. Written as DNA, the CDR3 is TGTGCCAGCAGGGGACAGGGTAACTATGGCTACACCTTC.

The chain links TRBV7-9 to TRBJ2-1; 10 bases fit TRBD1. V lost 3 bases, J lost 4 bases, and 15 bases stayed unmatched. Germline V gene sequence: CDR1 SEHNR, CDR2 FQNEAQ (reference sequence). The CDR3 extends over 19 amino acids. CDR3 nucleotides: TGTGCCAGCAGCTTGAAGACCGGGACAGGGGCCAGACTATACAATGAGCAGTTCTTC. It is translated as CASSLKTGTGARLYNEQFF.

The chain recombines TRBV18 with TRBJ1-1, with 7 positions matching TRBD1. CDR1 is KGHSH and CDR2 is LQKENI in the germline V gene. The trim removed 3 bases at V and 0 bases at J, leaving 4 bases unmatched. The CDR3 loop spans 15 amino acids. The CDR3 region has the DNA TGTGCCAGCTCACCGGGACAGCCCATGAACACTGAAGCTTTCTTT. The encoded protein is CASSPGQPMNTEAFF.

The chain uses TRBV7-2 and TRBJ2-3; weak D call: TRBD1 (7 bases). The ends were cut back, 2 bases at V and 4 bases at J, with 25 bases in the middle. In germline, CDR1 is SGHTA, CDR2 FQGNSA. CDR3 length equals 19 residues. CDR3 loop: CASSLTSSVGRGDSDTQYF. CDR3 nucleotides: TGTGCCAGCAGCTTAACCTCTTCGGTGGGCAGGGGGGATTCAGATACGCAGTATTTT. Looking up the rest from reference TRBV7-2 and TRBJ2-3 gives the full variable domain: GAGVSQSPSNKVTEKGKDVELRCDPISGHTALYWYRQSLGQGLEFLIYFQGNSAPDKSGLPSDRFSAERTGGSVSTLTIQRTQQEDSAVYLCASSLTSSVGRGDSDTQYFGPGTRLTVL.

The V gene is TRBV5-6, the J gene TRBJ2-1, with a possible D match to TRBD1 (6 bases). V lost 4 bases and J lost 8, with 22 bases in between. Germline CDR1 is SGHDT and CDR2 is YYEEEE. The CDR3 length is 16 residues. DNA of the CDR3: TGTGCCAGCAGCCTACCGACGTATTTATACAGGGATGAGCAGTTCTTC. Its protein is CASSLPTYLYRDEQFF.

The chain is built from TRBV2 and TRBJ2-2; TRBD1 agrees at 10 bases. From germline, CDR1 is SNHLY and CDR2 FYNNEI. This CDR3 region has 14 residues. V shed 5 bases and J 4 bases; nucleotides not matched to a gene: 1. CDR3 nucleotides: TGTGCCAGCAGTAGACAGGGGGCCACCGGGGAGCTGTTTTTT. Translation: CASSRQGATGELFF. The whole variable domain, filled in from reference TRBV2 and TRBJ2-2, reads EPEVTQTPSHQVTQMGQEVILRCVPISNHLYFYWYRQILGQKVEFLVSFYNNEISEKSEIFDDQFSVERPDGSNFTLKIRSTKLEDSAMYFCASSRQGATGELFFGEGSRLTVL.

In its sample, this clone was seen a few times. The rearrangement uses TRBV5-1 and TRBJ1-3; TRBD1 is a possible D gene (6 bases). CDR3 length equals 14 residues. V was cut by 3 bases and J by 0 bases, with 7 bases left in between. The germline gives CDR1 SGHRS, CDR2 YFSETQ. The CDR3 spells CASSWDNSGNTIYF. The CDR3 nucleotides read TGCGCCAGCAGCTGGGACAACTCTGGAAACACCATATATTTT. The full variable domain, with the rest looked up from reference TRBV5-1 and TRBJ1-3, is KAGVTQTPRYLIKTRGQQVTLSCSPISGHRSVSWYQQTPGQGLQFLFEYFSETQRNKGNFPGRFSGRQFSNSRSEMNVSTLELGDSALYLCASSWDNSGNTIYFGEGSWLTVV.

The DNA of the CDR3 is TGTGCCATCAGCCCAACGGGGGACAGAGTGGGCGGCTACACCTTC. It encodes CAISPTGDRVGGYTF. The chain joins TRBV10-3 to TRBJ1-2; 7 nucleotides line up with TRBD1. V trimming: 6 bases; J trimming: 8 bases; junction bases outside the gene matches: 15. The CDR3 is made up of 15 amino acids. CDR1 is ENHRY and CDR2 is SYGVKD in the germline V gene.

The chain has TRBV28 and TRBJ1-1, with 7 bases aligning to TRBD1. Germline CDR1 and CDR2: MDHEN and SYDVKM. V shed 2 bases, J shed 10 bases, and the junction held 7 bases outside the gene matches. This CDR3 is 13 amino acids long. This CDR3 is CASSLHRGLGAFF. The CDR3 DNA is TGTGCCAGCAGTTTACATAGGGGGCTCGGAGCTTTCTTT.

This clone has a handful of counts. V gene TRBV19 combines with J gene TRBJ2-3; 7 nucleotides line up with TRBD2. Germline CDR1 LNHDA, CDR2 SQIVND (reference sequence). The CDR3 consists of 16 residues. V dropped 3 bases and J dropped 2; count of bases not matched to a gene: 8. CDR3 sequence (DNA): TGTGCCAGTAGTATCGGGGCTAGCGGAACCACAGATACGCAGTATTTT. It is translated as CASSIGASGTTDTQYF.

CDR3 DNA: TGTGCCAGCAGCTACGACAGGGGGTCTTACGAGCAGTACGTC. Amino acids: CASSYDRGSYEQYV. The V and J genes are TRBV11-2 and TRBJ2-7, with 9 positions matching TRBD1. CDR1 and CDR2 from the germline V gene are SGHAT and FQNNGV. J gave up 4 bases and V 4 bases, and 5 bases lay outside the gene matches. CDR3 size: 14 residues.

The CDR3, as DNA: TGTGCCAGCAGCCGACTAGCGGGGGGGCTCGATGAGCAGTTCTTC. Residues: CASSRLAGGLDEQFF. The rearrangement uses TRBV6-1 and TRBJ2-1; 14 bases are a match to TRBD2. The CDR3 covers 15 residues. Germline V gives CDR1 MNHNS, CDR2 SASEGT. V lost 6 bases and J lost 8; bases outside the gene matches: 6.

The CDR3 here is CSLTGADTEAFF. CDR3 nucleotides: TGCAGCCTTACCGGTGCGGACACTGAAGCTTTCTTT. The gene calls are TRBV29-1 and TRBJ1-1; D uncertain. CDR3 length: 12 residues. Trimming stripped 8 bases from V and 3 bases from J, with 13 bases between. From germline, CDR1 is SQVTM and CDR2 ANQGSEA.

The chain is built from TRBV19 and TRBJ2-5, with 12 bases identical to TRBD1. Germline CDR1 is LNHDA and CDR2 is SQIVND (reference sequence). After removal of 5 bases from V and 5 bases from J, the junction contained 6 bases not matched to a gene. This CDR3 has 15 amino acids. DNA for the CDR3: TGTGCCAGTAGTTGGGGACAGGGGGCGCGGGAGACCCAGTACTTC. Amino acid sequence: CASSWGQGARETQYF.

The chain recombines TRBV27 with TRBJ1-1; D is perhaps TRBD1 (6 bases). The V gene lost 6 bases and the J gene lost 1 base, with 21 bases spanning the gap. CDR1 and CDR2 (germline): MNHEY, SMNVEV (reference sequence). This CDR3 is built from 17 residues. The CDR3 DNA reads TGTGCCAGCAGCCGGTCAATAATCCGGGACACGAACACTGAAGCTTTCTTT. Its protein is CASSRSIIRDTNTEAFF.

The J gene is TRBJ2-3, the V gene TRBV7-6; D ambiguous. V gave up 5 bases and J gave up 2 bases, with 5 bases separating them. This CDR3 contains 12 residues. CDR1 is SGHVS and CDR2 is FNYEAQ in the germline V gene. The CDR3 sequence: CASSLFTDTQYF. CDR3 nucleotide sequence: TGTGCCAGCAGCCTATTCACAGATACGCAGTATTTT. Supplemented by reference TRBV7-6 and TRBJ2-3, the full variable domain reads GAGVSQSPRYKVTKRGQDVALRCDPISGHVSLYWYRQALGQGPEFLTYFNYEAQQDKSGLPNDRFSAERPEGSISTLTIQRTEQRDSAMYRCASSLFTDTQYFGPGTRLTVL.

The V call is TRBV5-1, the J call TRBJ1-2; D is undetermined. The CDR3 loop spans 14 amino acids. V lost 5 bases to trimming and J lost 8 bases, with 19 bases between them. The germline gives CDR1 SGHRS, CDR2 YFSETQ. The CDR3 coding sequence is TGCGCCAGCAGGCCAACGATATGGTCTGAGGGCTACACCTTC. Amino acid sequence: CASRPTIWSEGYTF.

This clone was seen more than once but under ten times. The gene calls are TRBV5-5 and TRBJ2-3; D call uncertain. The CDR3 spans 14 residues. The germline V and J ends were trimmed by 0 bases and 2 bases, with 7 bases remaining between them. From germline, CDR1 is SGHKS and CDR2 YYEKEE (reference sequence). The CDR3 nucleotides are TGTGCCAGCAGCTTGGTCCTATCCACAGATACGCAGTATTTT. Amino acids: CASSLVLSTDTQYF.

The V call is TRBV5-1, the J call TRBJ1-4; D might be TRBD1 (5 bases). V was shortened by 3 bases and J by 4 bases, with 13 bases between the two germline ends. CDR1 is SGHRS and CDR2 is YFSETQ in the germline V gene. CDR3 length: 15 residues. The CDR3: CASSSVGGDNEKLFF. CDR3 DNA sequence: TGCGCCAGCAGCTCCGTCGGGGGGGATAATGAAAAACTGTTTTTT.

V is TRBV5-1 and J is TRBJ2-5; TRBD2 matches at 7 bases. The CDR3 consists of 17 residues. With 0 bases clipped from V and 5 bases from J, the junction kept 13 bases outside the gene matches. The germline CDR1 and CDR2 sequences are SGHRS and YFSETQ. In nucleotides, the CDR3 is TGCGCCAGCAGCTTGGCCGTCGGAACTAGCGTGGGGGAGACCCAGTACTTC. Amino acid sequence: CASSLAVGTSVGETQYF.

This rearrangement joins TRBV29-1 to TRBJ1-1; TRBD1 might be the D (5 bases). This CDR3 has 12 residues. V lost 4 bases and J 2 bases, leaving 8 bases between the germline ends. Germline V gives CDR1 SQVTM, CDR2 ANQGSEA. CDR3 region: CSVGQTNTEAFF. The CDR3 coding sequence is TGCAGCGTTGGACAGACAAACACTGAAGCTTTCTTT.

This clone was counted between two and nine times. Here the CDR3 DNA reads TGTGCCAGCACCCTAGAGGCGGGAGGGCCCTACGAGCAGTACTTC. Residues: CASTLEAGGPYEQYF. The chain carries TRBV6-1 and TRBJ2-7; 9 bases are a match to TRBD2. This CDR3 is built from 15 residues. V gave up 7 bases and J gave up 2 bases; unmatched junction bases: 9. Germline CDR1 is MNHNS and CDR2 is SASEGT.